Following are 15 T cell receptor beta chains from one sample sequenced in a study of cytomegalovirus exposure and HLA in healthy donors. The PCR contained 60 Vbeta and 13 Jbeta primers. Assay: immunoSEQ multiplex PCR; the TCRdb copy retains only in-frame clones and omits some. The sample has approximately 130,000 clones; about 76% are singletons. Sequenced: PBMCs. The receptors were sampled from a middle-aged woman in good health and CMV-seronegative.

This clone was recorded a few times. The chain recombines TRBV2 with TRBJ2-7, with 11 bases identical to TRBD1. The CDR3 spans 14 residues. V shed 5 bases and J 6 bases; nucleotides not matched to a gene: 6. Germline values: CDR1 SNHLY, CDR2 FYNNEI. For the CDR3, the DNA is TGTGCCAGCAGTCGGGGGACAGGGGGGAGCGAGCAGTACTTC. Protein product: CASSRGTGGSEQYF.

About this clone itself: This specimen includes other DNA sequences encoding the same CDR3. The V and J genes are TRBV5-1 and TRBJ1-2, with TRBD1 matching 7 bases. The trim removed 3 bases at V and 4 bases at J, leaving 9 bases unmatched. CDR1 and CDR2 from the germline V gene are SGHRS and YFSETQ. This CDR3 spans 15 amino acids. The DNA for the CDR3 is TGCGCCAGCAGCTCGGACGGGACAGCAAGCTATGGCTACACCTTC. It is translated as CASSSDGTASYGYTF.

This clone was found a few times. The genes are TRBV5-4 and TRBJ1-1; 9 bases line up with TRBD1. Germline loops: CDR1 SGHNT, CDR2 YYREEE (reference sequence). The CDR3 loop spans 15 amino acids. The J segment lost 8 bases and the V segment lost 4 bases, leaving 12 bases of the junction unmatched. CDR3 coding DNA: TGTGCCAGCAGCCCGAAAAGGACAGGGGAGCAAGAAGCTTTCTTT. The encoded protein is CASSPKRTGEQEAFF.

The V and J genes are TRBV6-5 and TRBJ2-7; weak D call: TRBD2 (6 bases). Germline V lookup: CDR1 MNHEY, CDR2 SVGAGI. The CDR3 runs to 14 residues. Trimming took 4 bases from V and 9 from J, leaving 19 bases between them. As DNA, the CDR3 is TGTGCCAGCAGTTTCCGTGGGGGGTCCGCGGTGCAGTACTTC. Its protein is CASSFRGGSAVQYF.

The rearrangement links TRBV4-3 to TRBJ2-7, with TRBD1 matching over 10 bases. Germline CDR1 is LGHNA and CDR2 is YSLEER. The CDR3 is made up of 15 amino acids. V gave up 3 bases and J gave up 3 bases; unmatched junction bases: 5. The CDR3: CASSQPGQGFYEQYF. The CDR3 nucleotides read TGCGCCAGCAGCCAGCCGGGACAGGGGTTCTACGAGCAGTACTTC.

This clone was seen just once. This chain uses TRBV2 with TRBJ2-4, with D tentatively TRBD1 (6 bases). The CDR3 is 12 residues long. The germline V gene encodes CDR1 SNHLY and CDR2 FYNNEI. V gave up 9 bases and J gave up 4 bases, with 10 bases separating them. Here the CDR3 DNA reads TGTGCCAGAGACAGGATAAAAAACATTCAGTACTTC. The encoded protein is CARDRIKNIQYF.

The sample holds one count of this clone. The CDR3 sequence: CASSLAVGVVGNQPQHF. The CDR3, as DNA: TGTGCCAGCAGCTTAGCAGTAGGGGTAGTAGGCAATCAGCCCCAGCATTTT. This chain joins TRBV7-9 and TRBJ1-5; D is possibly TRBD1 (5 bases). The V end was cut by 0 bases, the J end by 2 bases, with 14 bases between. The germline CDR1 and CDR2 sequences are SEHNR and FQNEAQ (reference sequence). This CDR3 has 17 amino acids.

The gene calls are TRBV29-1 and TRBJ2-6; 10 bases are a match to TRBD1. V shed 6 bases and J 2 bases; nucleotides not matched to a gene: 10. This CDR3 comprises 17 residues. The V gene's germline CDR1 is SQVTM and CDR2 ANQGSEA. CDR3 coding DNA: TGCAGCGTCCGACAGGGGGCGAGGGTACCTGGGGCCAACGTCCTGACTTTC. The encoded protein is CSVRQGARVPGANVLTF.

The V gene is TRBV2, the J gene TRBJ1-4; TRBD1 aligns across 9 bases. The ends lost 8 bases at V and 5 bases at J; junction bases unmatched: 9. Germline assignment: CDR1 SNHLY and CDR2 FYNNEI. This CDR3 spans 15 amino acids. The CDR3 reads CASQGQQGANEKLFF. CDR3 nucleotides: TGTGCCAGCCAGGGTCAACAGGGGGCAAATGAAAAACTGTTTTTT.

The chain has TRBV5-1 and TRBJ1-1, with D tentatively TRBD1 (5 bases). Germline V gives CDR1 SGHRS, CDR2 YFSETQ. The CDR3 sequence is 12 residues long. Trimming removed 9 bases at V and 3 bases at J, with 12 bases between. The CDR3 DNA follows: TGCGCCACCGGAGGGGAGCACACTGAAGCTTTCTTT. It specifies CATGGEHTEAFF.

In its sample, this clone was seen once. V gene TRBV7-2 combines with J gene TRBJ2-3, with D maybe TRBD2 (5 bases). The CDR3 totals 15 residues. Germline loops: CDR1 SGHTA, CDR2 FQGNSA. The V and J ends lost 0 bases and 3 bases respectively, with 10 bases between them. The CDR3 spells CASSLAGVATDTQYF. CDR3 in DNA: TGTGCCAGCAGCTTAGCGGGAGTAGCTACAGATACGCAGTATTTT.

The chain links TRBV5-6 to TRBJ1-1, with D perhaps matching TRBD1 (6 bases). The CDR3 sequence is 18 residues long. The V and J ends lost 4 bases and 4 bases respectively, with 26 bases between them. Germline lookup yields CDR1 SGHDT and CDR2 YYEEEE. The CDR3 DNA sequence: TGTGCCAGCAGCCTACCTGGACAGCTCCGAGTTCTAGGCACTGAAGCTTTCTTT. Its translation is CASSLPGQLRVLGTEAFF.

This clone was recorded once. The gene calls are TRBV5-1 and TRBJ1-2; no clear D. Germline V gene sequence: CDR1 SGHRS, CDR2 YFSETQ. The V end lost 1 base, the J end lost 2 bases, and 12 bases lay between the germline ends. The CDR3 contains 15 residues. The CDR3 nucleotides are TGCGCCAGCAGCTTGATGGCAGATCAAAACTATGGCTACACCTTC. It yields the protein CASSLMADQNYGYTF.

This clone was observed a few times. V and J are TRBV5-1 and TRBJ1-5; D is undetermined. Germline assignment: CDR1 SGHRS and CDR2 YFSETQ. V was cut by 0 bases and J by 4 bases, with 14 bases left in between. This CDR3 is 16 amino acids long. The CDR3 loop is CASSLAVGVRNQPQHF. For the CDR3, the DNA is TGCGCCAGCAGCTTGGCCGTCGGGGTCCGGAATCAGCCCCAGCATTTT.

The chain has TRBV5-1 and TRBJ2-2; a possible D gene is TRBD2 (6 bases). With 6 bases removed from V and 0 bases from J, the gap between germline ends came to 12 bases. The CDR3 is made up of 15 amino acids. The V gene's germline CDR1 is SGHRS and CDR2 YFSETQ. This chain's CDR3 is CASTRDFSNTGELFF. The CDR3 bases are TGCGCCAGCACGCGGGACTTTTCGAACACCGGGGAGCTGTTTTTT.